A selection of T cell receptor beta chains follows, all from one sample in a study of long-term antiretroviral therapy in people with HIV. The table came from immunoSEQ multiplex PCR; TCRdb's copy has only in-frame clones and leaves some out. Here the sample spans just over 35,000 clones, roughly 88% being singletons. The specimen comprised unsorted PBMCs, sampled 2.2 years after starting antiretroviral therapy. The receptors were sampled from a man aged 18 to 29 with HIV. The CDR3 runs from the conserved cysteine through the conserved F or W. D genes are given only for firm matches. Clone size is given for some rows only: seen once, a few or many times, or a class if the clone is expanded.

size,J,D,V,DNA,CDR3
NA,TRBJ2-3,NA,TRBV4-2,TGTGCCAGCAATGAGGGCCCAGACACAGATACGCAGTATTTT,CASNEGPDTDTQYF
NA,TRBJ1-4,TRBD1,TRBV18,TGTGCCAGCTCACCAAACAGGGGGTCTAATGAAAAACTGTTTTTT,CASSPNRGSNEKLFF
NA,TRBJ2-6,NA,TRBV2,TGTGCCAGCAGTGGCCCGGCTCCTAGAGCCAACGTCCTGACTTTC,CASSGPAPRANVLTF
few,TRBJ1-4,TRBD1,TRBV9,TGTGCCAGCAGCGAAATACCGGGACAGGGTGAAAAACTGTTTTTT,CASSEIPGQGEKLFF
NA,TRBJ1-1,NA,TRBV30,TGTGCCTGGAGTGTGTACACTGAAGCTTTCTTT,CAWSVYTEAFF
NA,TRBJ1-1,NA,TRBV27,TGTGCCAGCAGTTTAGGACGGCCGACTGAAGCTTTCTTT,CASSLGRPTEAFF
NA,TRBJ1-5,TRBD1,TRBV7-2,TGTGCCAGCAGCTTCGGACAGGGAGTAGATCAGCCCCAGCATTTT,CASSFGQGVDQPQHF
NA,TRBJ1-4,NA,TRBV7-9,TGTGCCAGCAGCTTTGGTTCAACTAATGAAAAACTGTTTTTT,CASSFGSTNEKLFF
NA,TRBJ2-5,NA,TRBV7-9,TGTGCCAGCAGCTTGGCTTCGGGGGCCCAAGAGACCCAGTACTTC,CASSLASGAQETQYF
NA,TRBJ1-1,NA,TRBV4-1,TGCGCCAGTAGATACAGGGACGACACTGAAGCTTTCTTT,CASRYRDDTEAFF
NA,TRBJ1-5,NA,TRBV28,TGTGCCAGCAGTTTTGACAGTTCCCAGCCCCAGCATTTT,CASSFDSSQPQHF
NA,TRBJ1-2,TRBD1,TRBV4-1,TGCGCCAGCAGCCAGGAGGGGGCCCATTATGGCTACACCTTC,CASSQEGAHYGYTF
once,TRBJ2-5,NA,TRBV30,TGTGCCTGGAGTTGGCTCGATGAAGAGACCCAGTACTTC,CAWSWLDEETQYF
NA,TRBJ2-3,TRBD2,TRBV2,TGTGCCAGCAGTGAAGCGCGGGTAGCGGGGGGGCAAGATACGCAGTATTTT,CASSEARVAGGQDTQYF
NA,TRBJ2-7,NA,TRBV7-2,TGTGCCAGCAGCCCGGGCAGGGTGCACGAGCAGTACTTC,CASSPGRVHEQYF
NA,TRBJ1-2,NA,TRBV6-1,TGTGCCAGCAGTGGGGACGGATACTATGGCTACACCTTC,CASSGDGYYGYTF
NA,TRBJ2-7,NA,TRBV14,TGTGCCAGCAGCCAGGACAGCTACCAGGACTACGAGCAGTACTTC,CASSQDSYQDYEQYF
NA,TRBJ2-1,NA,TRBV25-1,TGTGCCAGCACCTTCGGAGATGAGCAGTTCTTC,CASTFGDEQFF
NA,TRBJ1-4,NA,TRBV6-7,TGTGCCAGCAGTTACTCGCGTCCTGAGGCAACTAATGAAAAACTGTTTTTT,CASSYSRPEATNEKLFF
NA,TRBJ2-1,NA,TRBV4-1,TGCGCCAGCAGCAACTGGGACGACAATGAGCAGTTCTTC,CASSNWDDNEQFF
NA,TRBJ2-5,NA,TRBV30,TGTGCCTGGAGTGCATGGCAGAGAAAGGAGACCCAGTACTTC,CAWSAWQRKETQYF
NA,TRBJ2-4,TRBD1,TRBV30,TGTGCCGGGACATCGGGACAGCTAAAAAACATTCAGTACTTC,CAGTSGQLKNIQYF
NA,TRBJ2-1,TRBD1,TRBV6-5,TGTGCCAGCAGTCTACCGGGACAGGGGAGGTTCTTC,CASSLPGQGRFF
NA,TRBJ1-2,TRBD1,TRBV6-5,TGTGCCAGCAGCCAGAAATGGACAGGGGGGTATGGCTACACCTTC,CASSQKWTGGYGYTF
few,TRBJ2-2,NA,TRBV6-5,TGTGCCAGCAGTTACGGAACGAGAGCGAACACCGGGGAGCTGTTTTTT,CASSYGTRANTGELFF
NA,TRBJ2-7,NA,TRBV27,TGTGCCAGCAGATTCAAGCACGGCTACGAGCAGTACTTC,CASRFKHGYEQYF
NA,TRBJ1-2,NA,TRBV27,TGTGCCAGCAGTTGGGCGGCCAACTATGGCTACACCTTC,CASSWAANYGYTF
NA,TRBJ1-4,NA,TRBV7-9,TGTGCCAGCAGCTTATGGTCTACAACTAATGAAAAACTGTTTTTT,CASSLWSTTNEKLFF
once,TRBJ2-5,TRBD2,TRBV25-1,TGTGCCAGCGATCCGGGACTAGCGAGGGAGACCCAGTACTTC,CASDPGLARETQYF
NA,TRBJ1-5,NA,TRBV5-1,TGCGCCAGCAGCTTGGCCTGGGGCGATCAGCCCCAGCATTTT,CASSLAWGDQPQHF
NA,TRBJ2-7,TRBD1,TRBV14,TGTGCCAGCAGCCAAGCCCTGTTAGGACAGGGGCAGTACTTC,CASSQALLGQGQYF
NA,TRBJ2-2,NA,TRBV28,TGTGCCAGCAGTTTTCCAGGGCGCACCGGGGAGCTGTTTTTT,CASSFPGRTGELFF
NA,TRBJ2-7,TRBD2,TRBV6-6,TGTGCCACCCGGGGGGTAGGGAGGGGCTACGAGCAGTACTTC,CATRGVGRGYEQYF
NA,TRBJ2-7,TRBD1,TRBV29-1,TGCAGCGTTGCCGGGACAGTTGACGGCGAGCAGTACTTC,CSVAGTVDGEQYF